This TCR beta chain was documented in a study of CD8 T cells in ankylosing spondylitis. Regarding the study as a whole: What seemed typical of ankylosing spondylitis blood was a TCR beta motif built from eight highly homologous variants.

Deletions cut 4 bases from V and 5 bases from J, with 13 bases between. The CDR3 has 14 residues. The germline V gene encodes CDR1 ENHRY and CDR2 SYGVKD. This clonotype came up many times. Its antigen is unidentified. TCRdb independently ran MiXCR on the 5' RACE reads; one entry per CDR3 protein. The sample has approximately 540,000 distinct CDR3 sequences, over 9.5% seen once. V and J are TRBV10-3 and TRBJ2-3, with unresolved D. Material for sequencing was blood, either unsorted or a sorted T cell fraction (not recorded which). The source is a male donor with ankylosing spondylitis. The chain's CDR3 is CAISGSTTGDTQYF. CDR3 bases: TGTGCCATCAGTGGCTCCACTACGGGAGATACGCAGTATTTT.